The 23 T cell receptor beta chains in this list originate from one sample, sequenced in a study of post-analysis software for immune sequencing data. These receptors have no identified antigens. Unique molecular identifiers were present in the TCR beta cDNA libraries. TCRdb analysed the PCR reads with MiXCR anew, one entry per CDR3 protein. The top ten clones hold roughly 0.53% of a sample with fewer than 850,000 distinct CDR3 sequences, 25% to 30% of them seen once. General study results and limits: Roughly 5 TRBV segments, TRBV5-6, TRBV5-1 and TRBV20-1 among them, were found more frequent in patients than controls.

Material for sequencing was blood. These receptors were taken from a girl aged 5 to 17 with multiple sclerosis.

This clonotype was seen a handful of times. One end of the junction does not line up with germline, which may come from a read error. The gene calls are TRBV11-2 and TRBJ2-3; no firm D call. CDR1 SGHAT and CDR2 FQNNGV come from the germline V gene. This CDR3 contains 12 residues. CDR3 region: CASGLGRDTQYF. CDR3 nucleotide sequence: TGTGCCAGCGGCTTAGGGCGTGATACGCAGTATTTT.

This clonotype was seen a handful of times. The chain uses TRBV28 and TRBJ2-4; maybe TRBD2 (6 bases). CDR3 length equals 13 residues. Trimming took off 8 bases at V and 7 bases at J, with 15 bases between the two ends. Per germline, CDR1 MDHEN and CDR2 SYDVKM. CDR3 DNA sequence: TGTGCCAGCGGGAGCGGCGGGATGAACATTCAGTACTTC. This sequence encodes CASGSGGMNIQYF.

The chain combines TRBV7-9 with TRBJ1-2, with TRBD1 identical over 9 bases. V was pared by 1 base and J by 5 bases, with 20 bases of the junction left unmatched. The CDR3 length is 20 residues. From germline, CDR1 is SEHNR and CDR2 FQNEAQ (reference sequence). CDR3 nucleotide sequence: TGTGCCAGCAGCTTAGTTCTCTCTACCTCCGGGGACAGGGATGGTTATGGCTACACCTTC. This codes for CASSLVLSTSGDRDGYGYTF.

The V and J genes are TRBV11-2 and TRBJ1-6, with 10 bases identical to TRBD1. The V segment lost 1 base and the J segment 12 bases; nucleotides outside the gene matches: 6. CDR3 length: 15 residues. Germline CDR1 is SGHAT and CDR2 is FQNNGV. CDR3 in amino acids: CASSLARGQGLPLHF. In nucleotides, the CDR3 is TGTGCCAGCAGCTTAGCTCGGGGACAGGGGCTACCCCTCCACTTT.

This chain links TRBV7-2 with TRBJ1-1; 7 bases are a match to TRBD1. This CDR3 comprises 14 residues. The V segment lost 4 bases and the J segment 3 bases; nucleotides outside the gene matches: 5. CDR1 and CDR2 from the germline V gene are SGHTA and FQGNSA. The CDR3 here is CASSYTTGHTEAFF. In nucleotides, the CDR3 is TGTGCCAGCAGCTACACGACAGGGCACACTGAAGCTTTCTTT.

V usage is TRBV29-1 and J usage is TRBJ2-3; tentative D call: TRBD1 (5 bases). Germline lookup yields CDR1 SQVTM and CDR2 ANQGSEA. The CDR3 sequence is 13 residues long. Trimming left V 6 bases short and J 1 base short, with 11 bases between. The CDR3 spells CSVEQDGTDTQYF. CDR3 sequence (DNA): TGCAGCGTAGAACAGGACGGCACAGATACGCAGTATTTT.

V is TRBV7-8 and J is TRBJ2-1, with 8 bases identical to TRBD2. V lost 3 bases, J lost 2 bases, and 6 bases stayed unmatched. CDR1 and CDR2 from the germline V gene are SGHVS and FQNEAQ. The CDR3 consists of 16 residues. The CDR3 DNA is TGTGCCAGCAGCTTGATTAGCGGGACCACCTACAATGAGCAGTTCTTC. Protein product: CASSLISGTTYNEQFF.

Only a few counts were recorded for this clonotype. The CDR3 loop is CAISPGTGGTDTQYF. For the CDR3, the DNA is TGTGCCATCAGTCCCGGGACAGGGGGCACAGATACGCAGTATTTT. This chain connects TRBV10-3 to TRBJ2-3, with 10 bases identical to TRBD1. The junction had 3 bases not matched to a gene; V was cut back by 5 bases and J by 1 base. The V gene's germline CDR1 is ENHRY and CDR2 SYGVKD. This CDR3 has 15 amino acids.

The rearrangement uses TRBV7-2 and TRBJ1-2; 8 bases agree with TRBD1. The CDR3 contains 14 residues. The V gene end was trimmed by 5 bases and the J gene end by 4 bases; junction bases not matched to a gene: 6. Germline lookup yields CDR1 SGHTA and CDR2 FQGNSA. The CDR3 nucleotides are TGTGCCAGCAGCGCCCGACAGGGGTGCTATGGCTACACCTTC. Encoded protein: CASSARQGCYGYTF.

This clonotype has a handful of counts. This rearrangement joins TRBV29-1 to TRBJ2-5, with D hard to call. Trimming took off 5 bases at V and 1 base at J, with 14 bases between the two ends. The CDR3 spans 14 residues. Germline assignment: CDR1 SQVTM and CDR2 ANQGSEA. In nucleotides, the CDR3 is TGCAGCGTTTGGGGTTCGGCAGCCCAAGAGACCCAGTACTTC. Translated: CSVWGSAAQETQYF.

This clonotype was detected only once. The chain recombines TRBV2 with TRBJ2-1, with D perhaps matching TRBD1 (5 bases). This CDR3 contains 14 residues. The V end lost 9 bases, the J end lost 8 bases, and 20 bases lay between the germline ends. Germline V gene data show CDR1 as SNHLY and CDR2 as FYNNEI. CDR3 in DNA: TGTGCCAGTTCCAGGGAAGTATCAGTCGATGAGCAGTTCTTC. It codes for CASSREVSVDEQFF.

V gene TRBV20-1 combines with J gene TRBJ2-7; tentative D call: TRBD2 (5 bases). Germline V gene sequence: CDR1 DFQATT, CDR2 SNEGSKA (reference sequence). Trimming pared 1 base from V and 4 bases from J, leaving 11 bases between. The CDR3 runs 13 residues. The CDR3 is CSARVGGRYEQYF. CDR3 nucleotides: TGCAGTGCTAGAGTTGGAGGCAGGTACGAGCAGTACTTC.

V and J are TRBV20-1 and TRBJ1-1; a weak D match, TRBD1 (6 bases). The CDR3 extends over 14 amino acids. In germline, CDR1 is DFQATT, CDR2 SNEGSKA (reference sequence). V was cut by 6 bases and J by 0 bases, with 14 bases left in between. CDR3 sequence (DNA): TGCAGTGCCCCCGGACAGCCCTTGAACACTGAAGCTTTCTTT. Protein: CSAPGQPLNTEAFF.

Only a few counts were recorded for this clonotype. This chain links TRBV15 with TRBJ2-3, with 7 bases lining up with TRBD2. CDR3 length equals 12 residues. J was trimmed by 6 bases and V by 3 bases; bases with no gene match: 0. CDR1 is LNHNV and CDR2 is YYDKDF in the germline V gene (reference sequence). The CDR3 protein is CATSSSGDTQYF. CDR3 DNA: TGTGCCACCAGCAGTAGCGGGGATACGCAGTATTTT.

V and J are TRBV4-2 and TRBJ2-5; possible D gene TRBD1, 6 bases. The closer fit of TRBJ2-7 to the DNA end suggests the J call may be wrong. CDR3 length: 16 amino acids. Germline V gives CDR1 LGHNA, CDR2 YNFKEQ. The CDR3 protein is CASSQEAGTRTYEQYF. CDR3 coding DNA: TGTGCCAGCAGCCAGGAAGCCGGGACACGGACCTACGAGCAGTACTTC.

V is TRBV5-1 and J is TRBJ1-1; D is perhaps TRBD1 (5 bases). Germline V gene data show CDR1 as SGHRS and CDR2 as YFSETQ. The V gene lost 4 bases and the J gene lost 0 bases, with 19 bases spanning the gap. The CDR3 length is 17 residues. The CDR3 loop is CASSPPLGANLNTEAFF. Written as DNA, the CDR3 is TGCGCCAGCAGCCCCCCCCTCGGGGCAAACCTGAACACTGAAGCTTTCTTT.

The DNA of the CDR3 is TGTGCCAGCTCACCAGGGGCAGGGAACATTCAGTACTTC. This sequence encodes CASSPGAGNIQYF. The chain couples TRBV18 to TRBJ2-4, with D maybe TRBD1 (5 bases). Trimming removed 2 bases at V and 7 bases at J, with 9 bases between. The germline V gene encodes CDR1 KGHSH and CDR2 LQKENI. CDR3 length: 13 residues.

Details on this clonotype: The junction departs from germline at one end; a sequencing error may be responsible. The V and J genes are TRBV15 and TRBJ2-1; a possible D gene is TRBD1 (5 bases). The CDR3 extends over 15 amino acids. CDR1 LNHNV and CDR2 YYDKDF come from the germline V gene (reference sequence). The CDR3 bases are TGTGCCACCAGCGGAGATATAGGGGCCGTCAATGAGCAGTTCTTC. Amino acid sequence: CATSGDIGAVNEQFF.

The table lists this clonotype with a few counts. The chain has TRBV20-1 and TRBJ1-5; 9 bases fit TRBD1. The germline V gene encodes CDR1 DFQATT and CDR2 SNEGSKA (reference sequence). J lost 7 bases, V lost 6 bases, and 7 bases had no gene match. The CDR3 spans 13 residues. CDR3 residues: CSARDRARQPQHF. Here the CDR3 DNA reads TGCAGTGCCCGGGACAGGGCGAGACAGCCCCAGCATTTT.

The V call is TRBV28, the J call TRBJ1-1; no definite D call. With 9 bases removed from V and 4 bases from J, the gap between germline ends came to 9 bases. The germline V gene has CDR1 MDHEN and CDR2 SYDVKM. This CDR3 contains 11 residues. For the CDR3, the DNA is TGTGCCAGTTCCAAGAGCACTGAAGCTTTCTTT. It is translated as CASSKSTEAFF.

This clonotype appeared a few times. The CDR3: CASSLDPANYGYTF. As DNA, the CDR3 is TGTGCCAGCAGCTTGGATCCAGCAAACTATGGCTACACCTTC. The chain links TRBV5-6 to TRBJ1-2; unclear D gene. There are 14 residues in the CDR3. The germline V gene has CDR1 SGHDT and CDR2 YYEEEE. Trimming cost V 0 bases and J 2 bases, with 8 bases left between them.

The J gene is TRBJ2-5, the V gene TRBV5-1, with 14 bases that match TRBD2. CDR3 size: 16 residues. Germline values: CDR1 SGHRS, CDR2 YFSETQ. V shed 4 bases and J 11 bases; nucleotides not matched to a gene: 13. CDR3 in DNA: TGCGCCAGCAGCGCGACTAGCGGGGGGGCCGTGGATGAGCAGTACTTC. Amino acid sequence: CASSATSGGAVDEQYF.

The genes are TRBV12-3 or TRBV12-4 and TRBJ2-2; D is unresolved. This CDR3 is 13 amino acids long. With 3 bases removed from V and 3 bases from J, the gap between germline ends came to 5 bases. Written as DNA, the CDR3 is TGTGCCAGCAGTTTGGGTCACACCGGGGAGCTGTTTTTT. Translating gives CASSLGHTGELFF.